This TCR beta chain was found in a study of shared clonotypes between healthy human individuals. Method: immunoSEQ multiplex PCR; TCRdb's copy keeps in-frame clones and lacks some. The sample holds approximately 330,000 clones; about 73% are singletons and the top ten take roughly 10%. The CDR3 contains 18 residues. CDR1 and CDR2 from the germline V gene are MGHRA and YSYEKL. With 1 base removed from V and 5 bases from J, the gap between germline ends came to 21 bases. The study drew all its donors from Caucasian adults living in Nashville, Tennessee. V and J are TRBV4-1 and TRBJ2-1, with D possibly being TRBD1 or TRBD2 (5 bases each). Input material: memory CD4+ T cells sorted from blood. The subset here: CD45RA-negative fraction. The TCR comes from a man aged 25 to 40 in good health. The CDR3: CASSQVESRDLEDNEQFF. In DNA form, the CDR3 reads TGCGCCAGCAGCCAAGTGGAATCCCGGGACCTTGAGGACAATGAGCAGTTCTTC.